Below, 4 T cell receptor beta chains from the same sample are listed, as sequenced in a study of cytomegalovirus exposure and HLA in healthy donors. The PCR contained 60 Vbeta and 13 Jbeta primers. The data were produced by immunoSEQ multiplex PCR, yet TCRdb's version contains in-frame clones alone and is incomplete. The sample lists more than 150,000 clones, around 78% occurring once. Material: PBMCs. These receptors were obtained from a woman in her fifties or sixties in good health and CMV-seropositive.

V and J are TRBV7-2 and TRBJ2-5, with 9 bases lining up with TRBD2. This CDR3 spans 15 amino acids. With 2 bases clipped from V and 4 bases from J, the junction kept 5 bases outside the gene matches. Germline CDR1 is SGHTA and CDR2 is FQGNSA. In DNA form, the CDR3 reads TGTGCCAGCAGCTTATGGCGGGGGGGCGGAGAGACCCAGTACTTC. Translated: CASSLWRGGGETQYF.

This chain joins TRBV25-1 and TRBJ1-6; no firm D call. Trimming shortened V by 4 bases and J by 7 bases, and 8 bases separated the two germline ends. Germline CDR1 reads MGHDK; CDR2 reads SYGVNS. The CDR3 runs to 13 residues. The CDR3, as DNA: TGTGCCAGCAGTGGGCTAGCGAATTCACCCCTCCACTTT. Protein sequence: CASSGLANSPLHF.

This chain uses TRBV18 with TRBJ2-3, with 11 bases identical to TRBD2. The CDR3 spans 18 residues. Germline V lookup: CDR1 KGHSH, CDR2 LQKENI. The trim removed 3 bases at V and 4 bases at J, leaving 12 bases unmatched. As DNA, the CDR3 is TGTGCCAGCTCACCCCGAGGCCCCGGGACTAGCGGATCAGATACGCAGTATTTT. This sequence encodes CASSPRGPGTSGSDTQYF.

The rearrangement uses TRBV15 and TRBJ1-3; 9 bases agree with TRBD1. CDR1 and CDR2 (germline): LNHNV, YYDKDF (reference sequence). The CDR3 contains 16 residues. V shed 0 bases, J shed 6 bases, and the junction held 6 bases outside the gene matches. The CDR3 protein is CATSRDQDRGANTIYF. In DNA form, the CDR3 reads TGTGCCACCAGCAGAGATCAGGACAGGGGAGCAAACACCATATATTTT.